Following are 21 T cell receptor beta chains from one sample sequenced in a study of cytomegalovirus exposure and HLA in healthy donors (dated by TCRdb to the late 2010s). Receptor amplification or capture employed the immunoSEQ multiplex PCR assay. The table comes from immuneACCESS by way of TCRdb, which keeps in-frame sequences with V and J called. Part of the clones is missing from these tables; in studies checked, under half for an unresolved V gene and the rest for unknown reasons. The table for this sample lists about 150,000 clones; around nine tenths of them were counted only once. The ten largest clones add up to about a fifth of the sample. The sequencing input was PBMCs. Receptors originate from a young man in good health and CMV-seropositive.

This chain joins TRBV19 and TRBJ1-1; 10 bases are a match to TRBD1. This CDR3 has 16 residues. Unmatched junction bases numbered 5, after V lost 3 bases and J lost 1 base. Germline lookup yields CDR1 LNHDA and CDR2 SQIVND (reference sequence). This CDR3 reads CASSMRDRGTNTEAFF. CDR3 nucleotide sequence: TGTGCCAGTAGTATGCGGGACAGGGGCACGAACACTGAAGCTTTCTTT.

V is TRBV10-3 and J is TRBJ2-7; maybe TRBD1 (6 bases). V dropped 6 bases and J dropped 3 bases, with 9 bases sitting between them. The CDR3 covers 12 residues. In germline, CDR1 is ENHRY, CDR2 SYGVKD. The CDR3 DNA reads as TGTGCCATCAGAGAACAGGGCTACGAGCAGTACTTC. Protein product: CAIREQGYEQYF.

This clone was recorded a few times. The chain carries TRBV10-3 and TRBJ2-7, with D hard to call. V dropped 5 bases and J dropped 0 bases, with 11 bases sitting between them. Germline V gene lookup returns CDR1 ENHRY and CDR2 SYGVKD. The CDR3 loop spans 14 amino acids. DNA for the CDR3: TGTGCCATCAGTCCCCTCACAGACTCCTACGAGCAGTACTTC. Translation: CAISPLTDSYEQYF.

This chain connects TRBV19 to TRBJ2-7; 7 nucleotides agree with TRBD1. CDR3 length equals 15 residues. From germline, CDR1 is LNHDA and CDR2 SQIVND (reference sequence). V lost 4 bases, J lost 5 bases, and 11 bases stayed unmatched. The CDR3 nucleotides read TGTGCCAGTAGTAGGCGACAGGGCGCTTATGACGAGCAGTACTTC. Translation gives CASSRRQGAYDEQYF.

CDR3 loop: CASSYSTGAANEKLFF. CDR3 nucleotide sequence: TGTGCCAGCAGTTACTCGACGGGAGCGGCTAATGAAAAACTGTTTTTT. The chain joins TRBV6-5 to TRBJ1-4; the D is unclear. Trimming stripped 0 bases from V and 3 bases from J, with 11 bases between. The CDR3 is made up of 16 amino acids. Germline loops: CDR1 MNHEY, CDR2 SVGAGI.

The chain employs TRBV10-2 and TRBJ2-7, with D maybe TRBD2 (5 bases). CDR1 and CDR2 (germline): WSHSY, SAAADI. This CDR3 region has 16 residues. V lost 2 bases, J lost 2 bases, and 16 bases lay in between. The CDR3 region has the DNA TGCGCCAGCAGTGAGACGCTAGCTACAAGTACCTACGAGCAGTACTTC. This gives the protein CASSETLATSTYEQYF.

This clone has only a few counts. The chain uses TRBV27 and TRBJ1-2; 12 bases are a match to TRBD1. Trimming cost V 6 bases and J 1 base; bases outside gene matches: 3. Germline values: CDR1 MNHEY, CDR2 SMNVEV (reference sequence). This CDR3 has 15 residues. The CDR3 sequence is CASSGTGGGNYGYTF. CDR3 DNA: TGTGCCAGCAGCGGGACAGGGGGCGGTAACTATGGCTACACCTTC.

The chain has TRBV10-3 and TRBJ2-1, with TRBD2 matching 7 bases. With 0 bases clipped from V and 2 bases from J, the junction kept 4 bases outside the gene matches. This CDR3 has 16 amino acids. Germline CDR1 is ENHRY and CDR2 is SYGVKD. The CDR3 DNA sequence: TGTGCCATCAGTGAGTCGAGACTAGCCCCCTACAATGAGCAGTTCTTC. Amino acid sequence: CAISESRLAPYNEQFF.

This clone occurred once. The chain has TRBV7-8 and TRBJ2-4, with 11 nucleotides matching TRBD2. The CDR3 length is 15 residues. V lost 5 bases, J lost 4 bases, and 4 bases stayed unmatched. CDR1 and CDR2 from the germline V gene are SGHVS and FQNEAQ. The CDR3, as DNA: TGTGCCAGCAGCCAGACTAGCGGGACTAAAAACATTCAGTACTTC. Its protein is CASSQTSGTKNIQYF.

This chain connects TRBV19 to TRBJ2-7, with D possibly TRBD2 on 5 matching bases. The germline V gene has CDR1 LNHDA and CDR2 SQIVND (reference sequence). Trimming took off 0 bases at V and 7 bases at J, with 13 bases between the two ends. CDR3 size: 14 residues. In DNA, the CDR3 is TGTGCCAGTAGTATAGATCCTTTTCGGGGAGAGCAGTACTTC. It translates to CASSIDPFRGEQYF.

The chain is built from TRBV11-2 and TRBJ2-1, with D possibly matching TRBD2 (5 bases). Germline loops: CDR1 SGHAT, CDR2 FQNNGV. The CDR3 extends over 15 amino acids. Between the trimmed V and J ends, which lost 2 bases and 6 bases, there was a span of 14 bases. This chain's CDR3 is CASSLLAGLANEQFF. Written as DNA, the CDR3 is TGTGCCAGCAGCTTACTAGCTGGGTTGGCCAATGAGCAGTTCTTC.

V usage is TRBV6-4 and J usage is TRBJ2-3, with TRBD2 matching 9 bases. Germline loops: CDR1 MRHNA, CDR2 SNTAGT. With 6 bases clipped from V and 2 bases from J, the junction kept 6 bases outside the gene matches. The CDR3 contains 15 residues. CDR3 coding DNA: TGTGCCAGCAGCAGCGGGGGGTCAAACACAGATACGCAGTATTTT. This sequence encodes CASSSGGSNTDTQYF.

The chain joins TRBV6-4 to TRBJ2-1; D is perhaps TRBD2 (5 bases). CDR1 and CDR2 (germline): MRHNA, SNTAGT. CDR3 length: 15 residues. The germline V and J ends were trimmed by 0 bases and 7 bases, with 13 bases remaining between them. The CDR3 bases are TGTGCCAGCAGTGACTCGGGCACTAGTCGGAATGAGCAGTTCTTC. Its translation is CASSDSGTSRNEQFF.

This clone was observed once. The rearrangement uses TRBV5-1 and TRBJ2-3, with 7 bases lining up with TRBD2. CDR3 length equals 16 residues. J lost 6 bases, V lost 2 bases, and 12 bases had no gene match. Germline lookup yields CDR1 SGHRS and CDR2 YFSETQ. CDR3 sequence reads: CASSFLEGGPRDTQYF. For the CDR3, the DNA is TGCGCCAGCAGCTTTCTTGAGGGAGGGCCCCGCGATACGCAGTATTTT.

V gene TRBV21-1 combines with J gene TRBJ2-1; no check of the table's D call, TRBD1, against the DNA was made. TRBV21-1 is recorded as a pseudogene. The CDR3 is made up of 13 amino acids. The CDR3 DNA reads TGTGCCACCCGGGGACAGGGATCCGGGGAGCAGTTCTTC. This encodes CATRGQGSGEQFF.

CDR3 residues: CALGGDSYNEQFF. As DNA, the CDR3 is TGTGCCCTGGGAGGGGACTCCTACAATGAGCAGTTCTTC. The gene calls are TRBV10-3 and TRBJ2-1; 7 bases match TRBD2. Germline trimming cut 11 bases from V and 0 bases from J; bases unmatched to any gene: 4. The CDR3 extends over 13 amino acids. Germline V gene lookup returns CDR1 ENHRY and CDR2 SYGVKD.

The chain employs TRBV4-1 and TRBJ2-5; a possible D gene is TRBD1 (7 bases). CDR3 length equals 16 residues. The germline gives CDR1 MGHRA, CDR2 YSYEKL. Trimming took 2 bases from V and 1 from J, leaving 14 bases between them. The CDR3 protein is CASSQQAGGGQETQYF. CDR3 DNA sequence: TGCGCCAGCAGCCAACAGGCAGGGGGAGGCCAAGAGACCCAGTACTTC.

For the CDR3, the DNA is TGTGCCAGCAGTGGGCGCGGGACTAGGTTGCACAATGAGCAGTTCTTC. This codes for CASSGRGTRLHNEQFF. This chain uses TRBV25-1 with TRBJ2-1, with 8 positions matching TRBD2. This CDR3 is built from 16 residues. The V gene end was trimmed by 4 bases and the J gene end by 5 bases; junction bases not matched to a gene: 10. Germline V gives CDR1 MGHDK, CDR2 SYGVNS.

A few counts support this clone. The CDR3 spells CASSLVLVTGELFF. CDR3 nucleotides: TGTGCCAGCAGCTTGGTTTTAGTCACCGGGGAGCTGTTTTTT. The genes are TRBV5-8 and TRBJ2-2, with D hard to call. V lost 0 bases to trimming and J lost 4 bases, with 7 bases between them. In germline, CDR1 is SGHTS, CDR2 YDEGEE. This CDR3 comprises 14 residues.

This clone has a single count. The chain links TRBV11-2 to TRBJ1-1; D perhaps matches TRBD1 (5 bases). Trimming took off 5 bases at V and 1 base at J, with 17 bases between the two ends. Germline V gene data show CDR1 as SGHAT and CDR2 as FQNNGV. This CDR3 contains 16 residues. CDR3 residues: CASSQGQGHPNTEAFF. DNA for the CDR3: TGTGCCAGCAGCCAAGGGCAGGGTCACCCGAACACTGAAGCTTTCTTT.

CDR3 in amino acids: CASSPPRDEQYF. The CDR3 DNA reads as TGTGCCAGCAGCCCCCCTCGCGACGAGCAGTACTTC. The chain carries TRBV7-9 and TRBJ2-7; D is unresolved. Germline V gene data show CDR1 as SEHNR and CDR2 as FQNEAQ (reference sequence). The V gene lost 5 bases and the J gene lost 5 bases, with 10 bases spanning the gap. The CDR3 extends over 12 amino acids.